This T cell receptor (beta chain) is drawn from a study of identical twins. Trimming removed 3 bases at V and 2 bases at J, with 13 bases between. The CDR3 extends over 15 amino acids. Using its own MiXCR run on the 5' RACE reads, TCRdb lists one record per CDR3 protein. Seen here are some 1,600,000 distinct CDR3 sequences, more than 30% observed once, and the top ten hold about 0.25%. This clonotype was recorded at least ten times. The chain has TRBV12-3 or TRBV12-4 and TRBJ2-5, with a weak D call TRBD1 (5 bases). This TCR was sampled from a newborn girl in good health. The sequencing input was cord blood. CDR3 coding DNA: TGTGCCAGCAGTTTTTTGCTAGGGGTGCAAGAGACCCAGTACTTC. Encoded protein: CASSFLLGVQETQYF.